Each of the 25 T cell receptor beta chains below was sequenced from the same sample in a study of T cell changes during pregnancy in multiple sclerosis. Method: immunoSEQ multiplex PCR; TCRdb's copy keeps in-frame clones and lacks some. The sample holds tens of thousands of clones, more than 85% seen once. The sample consisted of peripheral blood, taken before pregnancy. The receptors come from a female donor with multiple sclerosis, enrolled in a pregnancy study.

The V gene is TRBV4-2, the J gene TRBJ1-2; 7 nucleotides match TRBD1. The CDR3 has 15 amino acids. V dropped 5 bases and J dropped 3; count of bases not matched to a gene: 9. Germline V gives CDR1 LGHNA, CDR2 YNFKEQ. The CDR3 coding sequence is TGTGCCAGCAGCTTGGTGTTGGGACAGCACTATGGCTACACCTTC. It translates to CASSLVLGQHYGYTF.

The rearrangement uses TRBV19 and TRBJ1-6; 8 bases are a match to TRBD1. The V and J ends lost 6 bases and 3 bases, in that order; junction bases with no gene match: 4. Germline V CDR1 and CDR2: LNHDA, SQIVND (reference sequence). This CDR3 is built from 15 residues. The CDR3 coding sequence is TGTGCCAGTAGCGACAGGGGAAACTATAATTCACCCCTCCACTTT. Encoded protein: CASSDRGNYNSPLHF.

The chain links TRBV4-2 to TRBJ2-7; D unclear. The CDR3 length is 15 residues. V was clipped by 0 bases and J by 0 bases, with 9 bases between them. Germline-derived CDR1 and CDR2 are LGHNA and YNFKEQ. Written as DNA, the CDR3 is TGTGCCAGCAGCCAAGATTCTGGTAGCTCCTACGAGCAGTACTTC. Encoded protein: CASSQDSGSSYEQYF.

The chain carries TRBV9 and TRBJ2-3, with D perhaps TRBD2 (5 bases). The CDR3 is 14 residues long. Deletions cut 4 bases from V and 3 bases from J, with 12 bases between. Germline loops: CDR1 SGDLS, CDR2 YYNGEE. The CDR3 is CASSPLWRTDTQYF. CDR3 bases: TGTGCCAGCAGCCCCCTTTGGAGGACAGATACGCAGTATTTT.

The chain is built from TRBV5-4 and TRBJ1-1; TRBD1 matches at 7 bases. The CDR3 totals 16 residues. V was pared by 0 bases and J by 0 bases, with 5 bases of the junction left unmatched. Germline V gene data show CDR1 as SGHNT and CDR2 as YYREEE (reference sequence). The CDR3 is CASSLALTGVNTEAFF. The CDR3 DNA follows: TGTGCCAGCAGCTTGGCTCTAACAGGGGTGAACACTGAAGCTTTCTTT.

The chain couples TRBV7-9 to TRBJ2-5; TRBD2 agrees at 11 bases. CDR1 is SEHNR and CDR2 is FQNEAQ in the germline V gene (reference sequence). The CDR3 consists of 19 residues. V was clipped by 1 base and J by 4 bases; unmatched bases: 14. In DNA form, the CDR3 reads TGTGCCAGCAGCTTAGGATTGGGTTCGGGACTAGCGGCCCGAGAGACCCAGTACTTC. It yields the protein CASSLGLGSGLAARETQYF.

The chain links TRBV7-2 to TRBJ2-5; TRBD2 aligns across 12 bases. This CDR3 contains 18 residues. Germline trimming cut 0 bases from V and 2 bases from J; bases unmatched to any gene: 7. Germline values: CDR1 SGHTA, CDR2 FQGNSA. The CDR3 nucleotides read TGTGCCAGCAGCTTAGCGTCTAGCGGGGGGGCGGTTCAAGAGACCCAGTACTTC. Encoded protein: CASSLASSGGAVQETQYF.

The chain combines TRBV6-5 with TRBJ2-7; D unresolved. The CDR3 totals 15 residues. V was trimmed by 2 bases and J by 0 bases, leaving 11 bases between them. Germline CDR1 and CDR2: MNHEY and SVGAGI. CDR3 region: CASSYRGPSSYEQYF. The CDR3 nucleotides read TGTGCCAGCAGTTACCGTGGCCCCAGCTCCTACGAGCAGTACTTC.

The chain combines TRBV7-2 with TRBJ2-1; tentatively, D is TRBD1 (6 bases). V was clipped by 5 bases and J by 3 bases, with 14 bases between them. CDR1 and CDR2 from the germline V gene are SGHTA and FQGNSA. The CDR3 loop spans 15 amino acids. The CDR3 loop is CASSHRQAVYNEQFF. The CDR3 region has the DNA TGTGCCAGCAGCCATCGACAGGCTGTCTACAATGAGCAGTTCTTC.

The chain combines TRBV9 with TRBJ2-5, with D possibly TRBD1 on 5 matching bases. This CDR3 is 13 amino acids long. Germline CDR1 reads SGDLS; CDR2 reads YYNGEE. Trimming removed 0 bases at V and 5 bases at J, with 8 bases between. As DNA, the CDR3 is TGTGCCAGCAGCGTAGCAGGGTGGGAGACCCAGTACTTC. Translated: CASSVAGWETQYF. Using reference TRBV9 and TRBJ2-5 for the parts outside the CDR3, the full variable domain is DSGVTQTPKHLITATGQRVTLRCSPRSGDLSVYWYQQSLDQGLQFLIQYYNGEERAKGNILERFSAQQFPDLHSELNLSSLELGDSALYFCASSVAGWETQYFGPGTRLLVL.

This chain uses TRBV7-6 with TRBJ1-1; a weak D match, TRBD1 (5 bases). The CDR3 covers 13 residues. Germline V lookup: CDR1 SGHVS, CDR2 FNYEAQ. V dropped 5 bases and J dropped 3 bases, with 10 bases sitting between them. The CDR3 nucleotides read TGTGCCAGCAGCCTAACGGGGGACACTGAAGCTTTCTTT. Translating gives CASSLTGDTEAFF.

The chain is built from TRBV15 and TRBJ1-2; 8 nucleotides align to TRBD1. Germline trimming cut 4 bases from V and 3 bases from J; bases unmatched to any gene: 7. Germline values: CDR1 LNHNV, CDR2 YYDKDF (reference sequence). The CDR3 contains 15 residues. In DNA, the CDR3 is TGTGCCACCAGCAATGGGACAGGCCCTTACTATGGCTACACCTTC. Amino acids: CATSNGTGPYYGYTF.

This sequence joins TRBV27 and TRBJ1-1; D remains ambiguous. Germline V gene sequence: CDR1 MNHEY, CDR2 SMNVEV (reference sequence). The CDR3 spans 12 residues. The ends were cut back, 6 bases at V and 8 bases at J, with 13 bases in the middle. The CDR3 sequence is CASRRREGEAFF. CDR3 DNA sequence: TGTGCCAGCAGGCGAAGGGAGGGAGAAGCTTTCTTT.

This clone was observed a single time. The V call is TRBV21-1, the J call TRBJ1-3; the table's D call TRBD1 went unverified against the DNA. TRBV21-1 counts as a pseudogene. The CDR3 consists of 16 residues. The CDR3 DNA reads as TGTGCCAGCAGCAAATTCGGACAGGCCGCCTGGAACACCATATATTTT. Translated, it gives CASSKFGQAAWNTIYF.

The chain carries TRBV15 and TRBJ2-6; TRBD1 might be the D (6 bases). The V end was cut by 3 bases, the J end by 4 bases, with 13 bases between. CDR3 size: 16 residues. Germline CDR1 reads LNHNV; CDR2 reads YYDKDF (reference sequence). In nucleotides, the CDR3 is TGTGCCACCAGCAGTCGGCGGACAGCAGGGGCCAACGTCCTGACTTTC. Amino acids: CATSSRRTAGANVLTF.

The rearrangement joins TRBV9 to TRBJ2-5; D is ambiguous. V was trimmed by 4 bases and J by 2 bases, leaving 15 bases between them. The CDR3 is made up of 15 amino acids. Looked up from germline, CDR1 is SGDLS and CDR2 is YYNGEE. CDR3 amino acids: CASSPDTISQETQYF. CDR3 DNA: TGTGCCAGCAGCCCTGACACGATATCTCAAGAGACCCAGTACTTC.

The rearrangement uses TRBV18 and TRBJ2-5, with TRBD1 identical over 7 bases. Per the germline V gene, CDR1 is KGHSH and CDR2 is LQKENI. The CDR3 sequence is 14 residues long. J lost 5 bases, V lost 3 bases, and 6 bases had no gene match. The chain's CDR3 is CASSPQTGPETQYF. The CDR3 DNA is TGTGCCAGCTCACCTCAGACAGGGCCTGAGACCCAGTACTTC.

This clone came up once. The gene calls are TRBV15 and TRBJ1-2; 7 bases fit TRBD1. J lost 5 bases, V lost 9 bases, and 9 bases had no gene match. The CDR3 totals 13 residues. Germline-derived CDR1 and CDR2 are LNHNV and YYDKDF (reference sequence). CDR3 residues: CATSDRATYGYTF. DNA of the CDR3: TGTGCCACTTCCGACAGGGCCACTTATGGCTACACCTTC.

The chain links TRBV5-1 to TRBJ2-2, with TRBD1 identical over 8 bases. Germline CDR1 is SGHRS and CDR2 is YFSETQ. V was pared by 4 bases and J by 6 bases, with 11 bases of the junction left unmatched. This CDR3 has 16 amino acids. As DNA, the CDR3 is TGCGCCAGCAGCCGAGACTCAGGGGGCAGGGCCGGGGAGCTGTTTTTT. This gives the protein CASSRDSGGRAGELFF. The full variable domain, completed using reference TRBV5-1 and TRBJ2-2, is KAGVTQTPRYLIKTRGQQVTLSCSPISGHRSVSWYQQTPGQGLQFLFEYFSETQRNKGNFPGRFSGRQFSNSRSEMNVSTLELGDSALYLCASSRDSGGRAGELFFGEGSRLTVL.

This sequence joins TRBV18 and TRBJ1-2; 8 bases line up with TRBD1. CDR3 length: 15 residues. CDR1 KGHSH and CDR2 LQKENI come from the germline V gene. After removal of 3 bases from V and 8 bases from J, the junction contained 11 bases not matched to a gene. The chain's CDR3 is CASSPEAGQDRGYTF. CDR3 DNA sequence: TGTGCCAGCTCACCGGAGGCGGGACAGGATCGGGGCTACACCTTC. Full variable domain (remainder filled in from reference TRBV18 and TRBJ1-2): NAGVMQNPRHLVRRRGQEARLRCSPMKGHSHVYWYRQLPEEGLKFMVYLQKENIIDESGMPKERFSAEFPKEGPSILRIQQVVRGDSAAYFCASSPEAGQDRGYTFGSGTRLTVV.

The chain joins TRBV25-1 to TRBJ1-1, with D perhaps TRBD1 (6 bases). Germline CDR1 MGHDK, CDR2 SYGVNS. The CDR3 consists of 15 residues. V was pared by 3 bases and J by 4 bases, with 15 bases between. CDR3 sequence: CASSEPSGGATEAFF. CDR3 in DNA: TGTGCCAGCAGTGAGCCCTCCGGGGGGGCCACTGAAGCTTTCTTT.

The gene calls are TRBV10-2 and TRBJ1-1, with D tentatively TRBD1 (5 bases). There are 16 residues in the CDR3. V lost 1 base to trimming and J lost 2 bases, with 14 bases between them. Germline values: CDR1 WSHSY, CDR2 SAAADI. The CDR3 region is CASSEYDRRLNTEAFF. In DNA form, the CDR3 reads TGCGCCAGCAGTGAGTACGACAGAAGACTCAACACTGAAGCTTTCTTT.

The V call is TRBV7-9, the J call TRBJ1-1, with 7 bases identical to TRBD1. Germline-derived CDR1 and CDR2 are SEHNR and FQNEAQ (reference sequence). The CDR3 is made up of 13 amino acids. J was trimmed by 1 base and V by 4 bases; bases with no gene match: 0. CDR3 in amino acids: CASSSGGNTEAFF. In nucleotides, the CDR3 is TGTGCCAGCAGCTCAGGGGGGAACACTGAAGCTTTCTTT.

This clone has a handful of counts. V usage is TRBV5-4 and J usage is TRBJ1-1; D not certain. This CDR3 comprises 16 residues. V lost 4 bases to trimming and J lost 0 bases, with 16 bases between them. Looked up from germline, CDR1 is SGHNT and CDR2 is YYREEE (reference sequence). DNA for the CDR3: TGTGCCAGCAGCCCCCTGGGAGGTAACATGAACACTGAAGCTTTCTTT. It yields the protein CASSPLGGNMNTEAFF.

CDR3 amino acids: CAWSVPGGSEKLFF. For the CDR3, the DNA is TGTGCCTGGAGTGTACCGGGGGGTAGTGAAAAACTGTTTTTT. The chain has TRBV30 and TRBJ1-4; D perhaps matches TRBD1 (5 bases). Looked up from germline, CDR1 is GTSNPN and CDR2 is SVGIG (reference sequence). V lost 0 bases and J lost 7, with 12 bases in between. The CDR3 extends over 14 amino acids.